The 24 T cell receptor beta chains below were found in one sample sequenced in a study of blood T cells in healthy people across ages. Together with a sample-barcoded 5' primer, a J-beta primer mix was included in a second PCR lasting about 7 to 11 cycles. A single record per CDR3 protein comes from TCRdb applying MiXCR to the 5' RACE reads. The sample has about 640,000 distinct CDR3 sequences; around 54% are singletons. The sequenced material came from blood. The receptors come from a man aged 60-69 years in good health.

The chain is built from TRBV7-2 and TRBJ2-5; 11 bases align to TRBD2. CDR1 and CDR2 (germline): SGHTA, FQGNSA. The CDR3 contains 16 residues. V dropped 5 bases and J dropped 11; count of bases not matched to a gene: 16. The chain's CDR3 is CASSLGGLAARGEQYF. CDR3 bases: TGTGCCAGCAGCCTAGGGGGACTAGCGGCGCGGGGTGAGCAGTACTTC.

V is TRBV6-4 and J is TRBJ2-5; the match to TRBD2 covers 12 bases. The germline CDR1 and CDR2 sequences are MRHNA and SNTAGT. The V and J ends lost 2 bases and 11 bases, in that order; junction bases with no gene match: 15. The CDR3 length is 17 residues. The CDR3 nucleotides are TGTGCCAGCAGTGACGCCGCTAGCGGGGGGGTATACAATGAGCAGTACTTC. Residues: CASSDAASGGVYNEQYF.

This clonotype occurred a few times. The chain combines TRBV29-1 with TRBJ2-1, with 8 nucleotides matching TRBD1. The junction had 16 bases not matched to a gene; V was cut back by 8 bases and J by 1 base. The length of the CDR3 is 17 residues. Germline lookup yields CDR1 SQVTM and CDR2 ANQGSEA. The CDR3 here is CSTDRVGDRPSYNEQFF. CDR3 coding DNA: TGCAGCACGGACAGGGTCGGGGACCGACCATCCTACAATGAGCAGTTCTTC.

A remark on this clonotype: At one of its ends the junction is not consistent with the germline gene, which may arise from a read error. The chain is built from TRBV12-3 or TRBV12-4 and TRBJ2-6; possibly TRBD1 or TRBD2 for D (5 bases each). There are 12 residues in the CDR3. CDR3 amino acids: CASSSGANALTF. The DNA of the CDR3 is TGTGCCAGCAGTTCCGGGGCCAACGCCCTGACTTTC.

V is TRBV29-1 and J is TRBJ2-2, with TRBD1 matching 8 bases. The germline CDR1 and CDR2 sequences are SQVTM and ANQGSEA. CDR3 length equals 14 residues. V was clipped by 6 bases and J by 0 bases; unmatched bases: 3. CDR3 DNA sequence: TGCAGCGTCGGACAGGGAACGAACACCGGGGAGCTGTTTTTT. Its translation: CSVGQGTNTGELFF.

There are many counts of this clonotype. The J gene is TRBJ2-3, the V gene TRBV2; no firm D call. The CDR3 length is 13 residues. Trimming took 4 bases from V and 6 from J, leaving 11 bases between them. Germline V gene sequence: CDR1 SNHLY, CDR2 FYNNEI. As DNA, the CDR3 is TGTGCCAGCAGTGTAAATAGGCGGGATACGCAGTATTTT. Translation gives CASSVNRRDTQYF.

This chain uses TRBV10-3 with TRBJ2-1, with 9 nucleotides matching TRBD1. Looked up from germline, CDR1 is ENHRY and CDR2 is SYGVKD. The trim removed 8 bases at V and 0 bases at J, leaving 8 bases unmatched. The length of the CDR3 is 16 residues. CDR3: CAIQGTGISSYNEQFF. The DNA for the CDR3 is TGTGCCATCCAAGGGACAGGGATAAGCTCCTACAATGAGCAGTTCTTC.

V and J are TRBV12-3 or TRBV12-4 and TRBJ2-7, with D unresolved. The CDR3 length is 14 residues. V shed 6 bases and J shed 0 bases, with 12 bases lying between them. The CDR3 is CASSPLRASYEQYF. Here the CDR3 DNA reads TGTGCCAGCAGCCCCCTTCGGGCCTCCTACGAGCAGTACTTC.

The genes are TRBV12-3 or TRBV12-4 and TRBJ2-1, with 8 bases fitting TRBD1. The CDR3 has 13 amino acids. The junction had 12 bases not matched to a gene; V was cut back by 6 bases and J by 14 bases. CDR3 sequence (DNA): TGTGCCAGCAGACTCTCCTCCCAGGGGGCAGAGTTCTTC. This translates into CASRLSSQGAEFF.

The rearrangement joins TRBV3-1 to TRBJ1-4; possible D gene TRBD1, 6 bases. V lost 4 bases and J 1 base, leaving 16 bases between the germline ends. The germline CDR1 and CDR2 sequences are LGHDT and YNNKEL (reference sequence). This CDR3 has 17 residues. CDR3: CASSPGVTGLTNEKLFF. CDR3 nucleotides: TGTGCCAGCAGCCCAGGGGTTACAGGACTAACTAATGAAAAACTGTTTTTT.

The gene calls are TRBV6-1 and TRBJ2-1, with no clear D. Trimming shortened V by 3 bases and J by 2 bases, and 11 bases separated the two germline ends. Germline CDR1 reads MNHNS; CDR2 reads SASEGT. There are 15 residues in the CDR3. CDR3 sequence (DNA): TGTGCCAGCAGTGAGAAGATCCGCGCCTACAATGAGCAGTTCTTC. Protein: CASSEKIRAYNEQFF.

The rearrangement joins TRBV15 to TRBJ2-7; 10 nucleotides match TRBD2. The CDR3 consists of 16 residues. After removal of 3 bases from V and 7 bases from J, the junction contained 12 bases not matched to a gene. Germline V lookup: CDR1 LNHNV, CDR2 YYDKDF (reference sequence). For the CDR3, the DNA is TGTGCCACCAGCAGTGGTGGTAGTAGTAGCGGGGGGGAGCAGTACTTC. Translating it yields CATSSGGSSSGGEQYF.

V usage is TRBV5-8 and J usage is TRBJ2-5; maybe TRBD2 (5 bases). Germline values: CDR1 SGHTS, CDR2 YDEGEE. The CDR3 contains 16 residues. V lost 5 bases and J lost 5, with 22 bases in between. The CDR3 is CASSLGRQRTGETQYF. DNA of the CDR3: TGTGCCAGCAGTTTAGGACGTCAACGAACGGGGGAGACCCAGTACTTC. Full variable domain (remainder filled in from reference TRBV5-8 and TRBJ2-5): EAGVTQSPTHLIKTRGQQATLRCSPISGHTSVYWYQQALGLGLQFLLWYDEGEERNRGNFPPRFSGRQFPNYSSELNVNALELEDSALYLCASSLGRQRTGETQYFGPGTRLLVL.

CDR3 sequence: CASSLGQGDEKLFF. CDR3 DNA: TGTGCCAGCAGCCTCGGACAGGGGGATGAAAAACTGTTTTTT. The chain has TRBV6-6 and TRBJ1-4; 10 nucleotides align to TRBD1. The CDR3 is 14 residues long. Trimming at V came to 6 bases and at J to 6 bases, leaving 4 bases not matched to a gene. Per germline, CDR1 MNHNY and CDR2 SVGAGI (reference sequence).

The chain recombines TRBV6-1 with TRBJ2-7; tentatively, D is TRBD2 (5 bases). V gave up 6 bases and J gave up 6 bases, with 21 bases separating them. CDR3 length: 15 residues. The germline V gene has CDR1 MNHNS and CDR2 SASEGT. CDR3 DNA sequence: TGTGCCAGCAGCCAGAACGTCGGGGAAGGCTGCGAGCAGTACTTC. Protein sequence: CASSQNVGEGCEQYF.

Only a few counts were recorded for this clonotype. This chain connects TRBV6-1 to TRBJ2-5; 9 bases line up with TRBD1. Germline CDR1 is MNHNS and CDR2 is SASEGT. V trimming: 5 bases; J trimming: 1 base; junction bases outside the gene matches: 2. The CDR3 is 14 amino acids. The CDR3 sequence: CASSKDRGQETQYF. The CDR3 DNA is TGTGCCAGCAGTAAGGACAGGGGCCAAGAGACCCAGTACTTC.

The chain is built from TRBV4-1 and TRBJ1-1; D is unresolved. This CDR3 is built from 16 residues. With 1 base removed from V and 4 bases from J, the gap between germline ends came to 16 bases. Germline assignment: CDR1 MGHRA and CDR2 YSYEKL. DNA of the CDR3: TGCGCCAGCAGCCAAGCGAATCACGCCGGAATCACTGAAGCTTTCTTT. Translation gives CASSQANHAGITEAFF.

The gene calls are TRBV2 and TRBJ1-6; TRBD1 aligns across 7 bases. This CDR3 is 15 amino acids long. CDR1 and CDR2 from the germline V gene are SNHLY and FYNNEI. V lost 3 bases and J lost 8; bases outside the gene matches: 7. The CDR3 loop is CASSDGYRGYSPLHF. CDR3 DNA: TGTGCCAGCAGTGATGGGTACAGGGGTTATTCACCCCTCCACTTT.

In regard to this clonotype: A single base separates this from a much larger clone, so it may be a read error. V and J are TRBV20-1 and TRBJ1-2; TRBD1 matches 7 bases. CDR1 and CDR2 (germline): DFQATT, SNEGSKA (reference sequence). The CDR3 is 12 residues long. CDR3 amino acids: CIATGMAYGYTF. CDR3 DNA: TGCATCGCGACAGGGATGGCCTATGGCTACACCTTC.

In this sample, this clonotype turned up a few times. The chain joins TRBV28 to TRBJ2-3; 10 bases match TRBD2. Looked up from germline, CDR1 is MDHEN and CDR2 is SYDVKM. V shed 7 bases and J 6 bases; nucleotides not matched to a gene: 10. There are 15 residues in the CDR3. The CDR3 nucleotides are TGTGCCAGCACCGGCTGGGGTAGCGGGGGGGATACGCAGTATTTT. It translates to CASTGWGSGGDTQYF.

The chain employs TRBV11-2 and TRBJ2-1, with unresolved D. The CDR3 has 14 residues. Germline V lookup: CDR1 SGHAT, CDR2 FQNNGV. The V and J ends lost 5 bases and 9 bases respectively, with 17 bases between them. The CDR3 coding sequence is TGTGCCAGCAGCAAAGCTGTCTACCCACGTGAGCAGTTCTTC. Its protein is CASSKAVYPREQFF.

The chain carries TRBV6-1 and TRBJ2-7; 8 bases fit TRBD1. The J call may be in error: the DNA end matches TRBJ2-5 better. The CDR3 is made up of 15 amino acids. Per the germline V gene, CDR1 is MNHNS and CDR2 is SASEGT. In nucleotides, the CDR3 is TGTGCCAGCAGTGGATATGACAGGGGCCCAGAGACCCAGTACTTC. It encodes CASSGYDRGPETQYF.

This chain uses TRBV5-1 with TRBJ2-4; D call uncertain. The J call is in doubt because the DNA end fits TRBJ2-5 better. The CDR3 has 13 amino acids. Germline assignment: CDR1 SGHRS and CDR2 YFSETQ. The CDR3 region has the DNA TGCGCCAGCAGTGAGACCAGCCGGGAGACCCAGTACTTC. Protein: CASSETSRETQYF.

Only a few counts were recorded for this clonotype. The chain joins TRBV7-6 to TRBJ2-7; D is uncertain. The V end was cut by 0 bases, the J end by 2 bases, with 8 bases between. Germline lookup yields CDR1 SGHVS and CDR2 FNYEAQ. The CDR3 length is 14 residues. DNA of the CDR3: TGTGCCAGCAGCTTAGCGGGCAGCACCTACGAGCAGTACTTC. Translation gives CASSLAGSTYEQYF.